This T cell receptor beta chain was captured by sequencing in a study of T cell changes during pregnancy in multiple sclerosis. In germline, CDR1 is SGDLS, CDR2 YYNGEE. The CDR3 spans 22 residues. V gave up 0 bases and J gave up 0 bases; unmatched junction bases: 17. The repertoire was sequenced with immunoSEQ multiplex PCR; TCRdb's copy has only in-frame clones and lacks some. The repertoire consists of more than 85,000 clones, with approximately 90% occurring once and the leading ten covering around 1.2%. This sequence originates from a female donor with multiple sclerosis, enrolled in a pregnancy study. The specimen was peripheral blood, collected in the second trimester of pregnancy. V and J are TRBV9 and TRBJ1-6, with 8 bases matching TRBD1. The CDR3 spells CASSVAPGGQGGISSYNSPLHF. CDR3 bases: TGTGCCAGCAGCGTAGCCCCCGGAGGACAGGGCGGGATTAGCTCCTATAATTCACCCCTCCACTTT. The full variable domain, completed using reference TRBV9 and TRBJ1-6, is DSGVTQTPKHLITATGQRVTLRCSPRSGDLSVYWYQQSLDQGLQFLIQYYNGEERAKGNILERFSAQQFPDLHSELNLSSLELGDSALYFCASSVAPGGQGGISSYNSPLHFGNGTRLTVT.